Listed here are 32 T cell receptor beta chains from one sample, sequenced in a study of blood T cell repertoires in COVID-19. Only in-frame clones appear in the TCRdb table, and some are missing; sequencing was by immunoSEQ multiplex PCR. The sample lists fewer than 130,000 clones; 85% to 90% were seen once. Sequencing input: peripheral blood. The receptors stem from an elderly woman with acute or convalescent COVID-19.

The CDR3 DNA sequence: TGTGCCAGCTCACCCTTCCAGGGGGAAAATGGCTACACCTTC. Translation: CASSPFQGENGYTF. The genes are TRBV18 and TRBJ1-2; TRBD1 agrees at 7 bases. CDR1 is KGHSH and CDR2 is LQKENI in the germline V gene. CDR3 length: 14 amino acids. Trimming took 3 bases from V and 6 from J; bases not matched to a gene: 7.

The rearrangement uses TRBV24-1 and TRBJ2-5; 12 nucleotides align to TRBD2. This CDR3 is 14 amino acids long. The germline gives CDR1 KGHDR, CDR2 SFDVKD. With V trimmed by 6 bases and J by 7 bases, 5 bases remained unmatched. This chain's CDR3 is CATSSSGGVGTQYF. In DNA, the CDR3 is TGTGCCACCAGTTCTAGCGGGGGGGTCGGGACCCAGTACTTC.

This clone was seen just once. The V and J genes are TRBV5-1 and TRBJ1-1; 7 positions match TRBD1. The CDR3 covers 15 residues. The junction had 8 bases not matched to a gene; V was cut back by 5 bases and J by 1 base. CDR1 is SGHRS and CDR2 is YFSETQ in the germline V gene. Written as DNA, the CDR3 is TGCGCCAGCAGTTCGGGACGGACAGGGAACACTGAAGCTTTCTTT. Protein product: CASSSGRTGNTEAFF. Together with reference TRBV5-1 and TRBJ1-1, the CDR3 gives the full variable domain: KAGVTQTPRYLIKTRGQQVTLSCSPISGHRSVSWYQQTPGQGLQFLFEYFSETQRNKGNFPGRFSGRQFSNSRSEMNVSTLELGDSALYLCASSSGRTGNTEAFFGQGTRLTVV.

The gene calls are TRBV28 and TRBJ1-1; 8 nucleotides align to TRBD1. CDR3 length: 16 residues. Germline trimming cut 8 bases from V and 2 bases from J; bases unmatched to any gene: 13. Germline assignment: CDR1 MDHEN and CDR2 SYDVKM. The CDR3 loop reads CASLGNRGTGNTEAFF. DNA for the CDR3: TGTGCCAGCTTGGGTAACAGGGGGACGGGAAACACTGAAGCTTTCTTT. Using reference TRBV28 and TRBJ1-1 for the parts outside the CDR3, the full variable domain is DVKVTQSSRYLVKRTGEKVFLECVQDMDHENMFWYRQDPGLGLRLIYFSYDVKMKEKGDIPEGYSVSREKKERFSLILESASTNQTSMYLCASLGNRGTGNTEAFFGQGTRLTVV.

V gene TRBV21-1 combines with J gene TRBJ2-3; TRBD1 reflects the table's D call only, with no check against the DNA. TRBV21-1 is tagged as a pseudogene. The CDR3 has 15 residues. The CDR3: CASAGGQVFTDTQYF. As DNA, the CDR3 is TGTGCCAGCGCTGGGGGACAGGTATTCACAGATACGCAGTATTTT.

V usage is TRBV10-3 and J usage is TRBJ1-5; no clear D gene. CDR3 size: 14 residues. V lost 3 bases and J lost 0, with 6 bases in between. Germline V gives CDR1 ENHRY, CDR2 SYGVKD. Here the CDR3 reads CAISDRNSNQPQHF. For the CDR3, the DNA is TGTGCCATCAGTGACAGAAATAGCAATCAGCCCCAGCATTTT.

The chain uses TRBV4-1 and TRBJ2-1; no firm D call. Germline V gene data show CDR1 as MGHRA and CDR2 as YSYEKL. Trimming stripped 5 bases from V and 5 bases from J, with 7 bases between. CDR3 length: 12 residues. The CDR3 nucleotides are TGCGCCAGCAGCTACCGGGACAATGAGCAGTTCTTC. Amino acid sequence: CASSYRDNEQFF.

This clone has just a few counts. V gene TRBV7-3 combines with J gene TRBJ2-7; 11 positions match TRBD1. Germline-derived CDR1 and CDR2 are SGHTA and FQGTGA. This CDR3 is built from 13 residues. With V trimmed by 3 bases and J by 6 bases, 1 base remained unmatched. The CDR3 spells CASSFGTGGEQYF. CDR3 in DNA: TGTGCCAGCAGCTTCGGGACAGGGGGCGAGCAGTACTTC. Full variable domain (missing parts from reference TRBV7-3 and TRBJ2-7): GAGVSQTPSNKVTEKGKYVELRCDPISGHTALYWYRQSLGQGPEFLIYFQGTGAADDSGLPNDRFFAVRPEGSVSTLKIQRTERGDSAVYLCASSFGTGGEQYFGPGTRLTVT.

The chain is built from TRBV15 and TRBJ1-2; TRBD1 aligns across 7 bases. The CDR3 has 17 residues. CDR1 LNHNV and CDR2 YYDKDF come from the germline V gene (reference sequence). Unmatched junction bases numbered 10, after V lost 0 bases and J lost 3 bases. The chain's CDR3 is CATSREPSGTVDYGYTF. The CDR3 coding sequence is TGTGCCACCAGCAGAGAGCCCTCCGGGACAGTCGACTATGGCTACACCTTC.

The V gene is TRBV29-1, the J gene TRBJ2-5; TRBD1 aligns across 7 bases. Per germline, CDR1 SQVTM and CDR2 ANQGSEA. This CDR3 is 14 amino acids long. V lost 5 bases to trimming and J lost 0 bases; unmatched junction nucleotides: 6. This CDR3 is CSVLIQGNQETQYF. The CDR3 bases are TGCAGCGTTCTGATACAGGGGAACCAAGAGACCCAGTACTTC.

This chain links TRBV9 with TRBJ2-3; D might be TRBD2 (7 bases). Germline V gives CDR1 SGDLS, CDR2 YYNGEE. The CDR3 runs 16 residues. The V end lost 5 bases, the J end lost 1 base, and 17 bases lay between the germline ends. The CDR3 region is CASRPGGGKRTDTQYF. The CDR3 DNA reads TGTGCCAGCAGGCCGGGGGGCGGAAAGCGCACAGATACGCAGTATTTT.

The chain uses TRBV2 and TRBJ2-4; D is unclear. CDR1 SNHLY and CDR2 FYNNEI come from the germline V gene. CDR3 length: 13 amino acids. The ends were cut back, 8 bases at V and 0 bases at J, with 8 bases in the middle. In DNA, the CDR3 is TGTGCCAGCCTTGGCCTAGCCAAAAACATTCAGTACTTC. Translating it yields CASLGLAKNIQYF.

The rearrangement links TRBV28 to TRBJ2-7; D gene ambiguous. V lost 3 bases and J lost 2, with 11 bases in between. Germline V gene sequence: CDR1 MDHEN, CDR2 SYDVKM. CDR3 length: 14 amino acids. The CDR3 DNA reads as TGTGCCAGCAGTTTTCCCCCTGGCCCCTACGAGCAGTACTTC. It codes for CASSFPPGPYEQYF. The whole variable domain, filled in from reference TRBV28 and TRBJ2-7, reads DVKVTQSSRYLVKRTGEKVFLECVQDMDHENMFWYRQDPGLGLRLIYFSYDVKMKEKGDIPEGYSVSREKKERFSLILESASTNQTSMYLCASSFPPGPYEQYFGPGTRLTVT.

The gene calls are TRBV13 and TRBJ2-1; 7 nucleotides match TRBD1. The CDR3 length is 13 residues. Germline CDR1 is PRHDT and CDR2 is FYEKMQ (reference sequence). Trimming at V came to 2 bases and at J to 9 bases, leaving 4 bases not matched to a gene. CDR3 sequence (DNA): TGTGCCAGCAGCTTATTACAGGGGAGTGAGCAGTTCTTC. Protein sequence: CASSLLQGSEQFF.

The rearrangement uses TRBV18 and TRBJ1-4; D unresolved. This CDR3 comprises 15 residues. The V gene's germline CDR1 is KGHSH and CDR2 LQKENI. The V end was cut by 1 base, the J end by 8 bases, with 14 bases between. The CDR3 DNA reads TGTGCCAGCTCACCACGTGCCGGGATTGCCGAAAAACTGTTTTTT. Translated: CASSPRAGIAEKLFF.

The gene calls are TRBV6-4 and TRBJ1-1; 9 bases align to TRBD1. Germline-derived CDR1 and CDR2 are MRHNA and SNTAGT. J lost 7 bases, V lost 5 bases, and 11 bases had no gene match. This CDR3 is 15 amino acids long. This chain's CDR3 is CASSPQPGQGIEAFF. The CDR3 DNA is TGTGCCAGCAGTCCCCAACCGGGACAGGGAATTGAAGCTTTCTTT.

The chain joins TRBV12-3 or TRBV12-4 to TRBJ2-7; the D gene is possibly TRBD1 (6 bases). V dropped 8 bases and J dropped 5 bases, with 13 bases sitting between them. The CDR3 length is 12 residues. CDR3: CASGDTMDEQYF. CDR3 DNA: TGTGCCAGCGGGGACACAATGGACGAGCAGTACTTC.

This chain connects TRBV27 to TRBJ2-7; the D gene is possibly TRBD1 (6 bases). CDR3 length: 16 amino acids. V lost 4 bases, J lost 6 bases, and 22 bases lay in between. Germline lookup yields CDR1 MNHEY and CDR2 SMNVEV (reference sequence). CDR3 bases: TGTGCCAGCAGTTCCCACCTTGACAGGTTCCCGTCCGAGCAGTACTTC. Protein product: CASSSHLDRFPSEQYF.

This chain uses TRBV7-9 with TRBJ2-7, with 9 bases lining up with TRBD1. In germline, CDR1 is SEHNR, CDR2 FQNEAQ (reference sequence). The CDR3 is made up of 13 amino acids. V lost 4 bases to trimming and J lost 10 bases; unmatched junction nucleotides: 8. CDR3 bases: TGTGCCAGCAGCTCCGGGACAGGGATAGGACAGTACTTC. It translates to CASSSGTGIGQYF.

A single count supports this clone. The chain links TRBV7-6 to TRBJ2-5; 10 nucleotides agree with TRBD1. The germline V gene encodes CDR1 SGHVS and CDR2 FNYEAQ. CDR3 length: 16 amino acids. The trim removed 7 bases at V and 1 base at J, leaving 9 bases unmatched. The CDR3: CASTLGTGVLQETQYF. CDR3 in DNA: TGTGCCAGCACCCTTGGGACAGGGGTTCTCCAAGAGACCCAGTACTTC. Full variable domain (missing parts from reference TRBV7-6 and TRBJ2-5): GAGVSQSPRYKVTKRGQDVALRCDPISGHVSLYWYRQALGQGPEFLTYFNYEAQQDKSGLPNDRFSAERPEGSISTLTIQRTEQRDSAMYRCASTLGTGVLQETQYFGPGTRLLVL.

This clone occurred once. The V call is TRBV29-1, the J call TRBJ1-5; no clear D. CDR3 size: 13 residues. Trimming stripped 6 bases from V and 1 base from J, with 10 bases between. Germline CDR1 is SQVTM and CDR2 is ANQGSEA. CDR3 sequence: CSVRKESNQPQHF. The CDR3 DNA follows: TGCAGCGTGAGGAAGGAGAGCAATCAGCCCCAGCATTTT.

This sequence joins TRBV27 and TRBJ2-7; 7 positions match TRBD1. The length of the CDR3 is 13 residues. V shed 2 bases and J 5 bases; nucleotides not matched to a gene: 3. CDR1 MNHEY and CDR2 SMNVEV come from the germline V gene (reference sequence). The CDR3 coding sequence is TGTGCCAGCAGTTTAAACAGGGGACACGAGCAGTACTTC. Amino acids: CASSLNRGHEQYF.

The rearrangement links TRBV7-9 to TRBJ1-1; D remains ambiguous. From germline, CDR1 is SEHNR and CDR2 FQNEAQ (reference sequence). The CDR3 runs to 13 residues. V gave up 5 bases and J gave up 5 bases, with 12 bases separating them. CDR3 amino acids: CASSLPPKTEAFF. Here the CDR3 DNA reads TGTGCCAGCAGCCTACCACCCAAGACTGAAGCTTTCTTT.

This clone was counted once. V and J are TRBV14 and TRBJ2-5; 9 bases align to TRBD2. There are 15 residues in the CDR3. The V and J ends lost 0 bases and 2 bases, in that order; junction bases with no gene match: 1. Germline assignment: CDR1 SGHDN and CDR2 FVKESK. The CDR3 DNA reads TGTGCCAGCAGCCAAGAGGGACTAGCTCAAGAGACCCAGTACTTC. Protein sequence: CASSQEGLAQETQYF.

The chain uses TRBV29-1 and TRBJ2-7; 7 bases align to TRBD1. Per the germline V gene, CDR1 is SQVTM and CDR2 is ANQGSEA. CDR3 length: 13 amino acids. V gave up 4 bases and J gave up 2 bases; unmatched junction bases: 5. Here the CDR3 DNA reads TGCAGCGTTGCGAGGGGGCTCACCTACGAGCAGTACTTC. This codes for CSVARGLTYEQYF.

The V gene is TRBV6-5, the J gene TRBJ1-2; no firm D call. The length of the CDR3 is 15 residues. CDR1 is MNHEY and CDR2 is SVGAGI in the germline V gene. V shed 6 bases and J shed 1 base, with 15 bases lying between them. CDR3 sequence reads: CASRPPFRNNYGYTF. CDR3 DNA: TGTGCCAGCAGGCCTCCCTTCAGAAATAACTATGGCTACACCTTC.

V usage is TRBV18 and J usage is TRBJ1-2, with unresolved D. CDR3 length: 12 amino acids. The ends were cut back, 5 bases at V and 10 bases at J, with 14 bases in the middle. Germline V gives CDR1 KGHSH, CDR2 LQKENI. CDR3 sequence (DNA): TGTGCCAGCTCATCCCTCGGCGGATACTACACCTTC. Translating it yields CASSSLGGYYTF.

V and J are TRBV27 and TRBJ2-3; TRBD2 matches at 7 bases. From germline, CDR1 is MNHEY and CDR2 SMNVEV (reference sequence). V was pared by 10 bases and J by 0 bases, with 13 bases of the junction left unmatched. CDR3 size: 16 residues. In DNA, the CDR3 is TGTGCCACCCATCGCGCGACGCGGGGGAGCACAGATACGCAGTATTTT. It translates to CATHRATRGSTDTQYF.

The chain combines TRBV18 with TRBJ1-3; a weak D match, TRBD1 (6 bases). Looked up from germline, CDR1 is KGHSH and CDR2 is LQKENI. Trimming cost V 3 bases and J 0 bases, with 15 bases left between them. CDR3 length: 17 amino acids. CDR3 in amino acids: CASSPLTGIHSGNTIYF. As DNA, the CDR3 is TGTGCCAGCTCACCCCTGACAGGAATACACTCTGGAAACACCATATATTTT.

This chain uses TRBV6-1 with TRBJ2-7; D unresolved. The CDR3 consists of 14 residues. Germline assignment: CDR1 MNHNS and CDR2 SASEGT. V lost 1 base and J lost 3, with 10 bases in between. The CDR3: CASSEDLRIYEQYF. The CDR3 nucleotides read TGTGCCAGCAGTGAAGATTTGAGGATCTACGAGCAGTACTTC.

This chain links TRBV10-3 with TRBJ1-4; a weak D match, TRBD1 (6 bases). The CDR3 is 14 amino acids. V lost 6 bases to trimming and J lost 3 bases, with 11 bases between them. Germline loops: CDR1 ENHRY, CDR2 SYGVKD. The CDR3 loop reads CAISSQGANEKLFF. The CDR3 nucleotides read TGTGCCATCAGCTCACAGGGAGCTAATGAAAAACTGTTTTTT.

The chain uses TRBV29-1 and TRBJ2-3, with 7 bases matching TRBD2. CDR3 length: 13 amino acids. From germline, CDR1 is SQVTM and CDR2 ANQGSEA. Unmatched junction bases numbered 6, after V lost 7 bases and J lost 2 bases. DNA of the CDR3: TGCAGCGAGCGACTAGCCCCCACAGATACGCAGTATTTT. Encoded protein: CSERLAPTDTQYF.